This TCR beta chain is from a study of T cell responses to AZD1222 COVID-19 vaccine. Study-wide points: Donors were chiefly white British, with a greater number of females, and clonal diversity was perhaps underestimated. Just a handful of AZD1222 recipients were seropositive at baseline.

The V and J ends lost 3 bases and 7 bases respectively, with 25 bases between them. The germline V gene encodes CDR1 SGDLS and CDR2 YYNGEE. The CDR3 is 17 amino acids. Some clones are missing from TCRdb's copy, which holds only in-frame ones; the method was immunoSEQ multiplex PCR. Found here are about 34,000 clones, roughly nine tenths of them singletons; the top ten hold around 7%. On this clone: The antigen is undetermined.

Here the sequenced sample was peripheral blood, taken on day 0 of AZD1222 vaccination. The gene calls are TRBV9 and TRBJ1-1; D may be TRBD1 (6 bases). The clonotype comes from an adult in good health. The CDR3 reads CASSALALSGTRFEAFF. DNA for the CDR3: TGTGCCAGCAGCGCCCTTGCCCTTTCCGGGACACGCTTTGAAGCTTTCTTT.